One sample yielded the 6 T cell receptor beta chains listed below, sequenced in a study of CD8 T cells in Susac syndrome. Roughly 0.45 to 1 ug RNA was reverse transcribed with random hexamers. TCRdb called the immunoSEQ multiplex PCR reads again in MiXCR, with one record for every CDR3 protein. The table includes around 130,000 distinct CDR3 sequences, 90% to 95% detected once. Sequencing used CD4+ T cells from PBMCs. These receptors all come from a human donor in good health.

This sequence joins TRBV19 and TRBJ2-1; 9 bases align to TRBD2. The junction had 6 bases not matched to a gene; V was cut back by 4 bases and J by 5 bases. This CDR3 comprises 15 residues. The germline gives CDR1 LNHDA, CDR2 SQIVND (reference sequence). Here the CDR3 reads CASSTTSGGDNEQFF. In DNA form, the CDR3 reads TGTGCCAGTAGTACGACTAGCGGAGGAGACAATGAGCAGTTCTTC. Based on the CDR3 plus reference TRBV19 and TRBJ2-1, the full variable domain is DGGITQSPKYLFRKEGQNVTLSCEQNLNHDAMYWYRQDPGQGLRLIYYSQIVNDFQKGDIAEGYSVSREKKESFPLTVTSAQKNPTAFYLCASSTTSGGDNEQFFGPGTRLTVL.

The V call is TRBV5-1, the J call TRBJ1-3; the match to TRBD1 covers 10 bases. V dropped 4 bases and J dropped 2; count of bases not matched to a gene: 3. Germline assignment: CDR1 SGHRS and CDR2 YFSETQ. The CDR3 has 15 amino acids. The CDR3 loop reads CASSLTGGTGNTIYF. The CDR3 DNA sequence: TGCGCCAGCAGCCTGACAGGGGGCACTGGAAACACCATATATTTT.

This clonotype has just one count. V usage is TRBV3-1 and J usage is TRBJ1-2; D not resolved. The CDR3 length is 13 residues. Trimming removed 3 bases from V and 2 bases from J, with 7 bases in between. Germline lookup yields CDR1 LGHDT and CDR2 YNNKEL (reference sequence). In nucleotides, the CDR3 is TGTGCCAGCAGCCAGGCTGTCAACTATGGCTACACCTTC. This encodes CASSQAVNYGYTF.

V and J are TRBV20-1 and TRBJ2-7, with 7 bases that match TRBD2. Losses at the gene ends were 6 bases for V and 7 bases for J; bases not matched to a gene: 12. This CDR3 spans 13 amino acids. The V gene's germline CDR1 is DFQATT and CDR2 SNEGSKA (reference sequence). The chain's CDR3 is CSALSAGDEEQYF. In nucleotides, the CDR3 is TGCAGTGCCCTCTCGGCGGGAGACGAGGAGCAGTACTTC.

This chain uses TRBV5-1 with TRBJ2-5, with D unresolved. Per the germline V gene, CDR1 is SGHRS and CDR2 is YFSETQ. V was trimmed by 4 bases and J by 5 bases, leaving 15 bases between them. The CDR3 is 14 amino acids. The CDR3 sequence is CASSAKGFLETQYF. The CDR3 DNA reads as TGCGCCAGCAGCGCTAAAGGGTTTCTGGAGACCCAGTACTTC.

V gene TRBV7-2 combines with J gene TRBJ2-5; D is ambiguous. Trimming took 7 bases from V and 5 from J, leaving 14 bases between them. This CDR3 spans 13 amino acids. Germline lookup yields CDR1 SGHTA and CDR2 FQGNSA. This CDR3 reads CASTWKFSETQYF. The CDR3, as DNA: TGTGCCAGCACCTGGAAGTTTTCGGAGACCCAGTACTTC.